This T cell receptor (beta chain) was retrieved from a study of blood T cells in healthy people across ages. Study summary: Capture via template switching afforded approximately one barcoded beta molecule per two T cells.

The second PCR ran about 6 to 12 cycles with a sample-barcoded 5' primer and J-beta primers. MiXCR, applied by TCRdb to the 5' RACE reads, yields one record per CDR3 protein. The table shows 1.8 million or so distinct CDR3 sequences, with about 39% occurring only once. A minimum of 5 micrograms of total RNA was extracted per sample. Losses at the gene ends were 10 bases for V and 9 bases for J; bases not matched to a gene: 21. This CDR3 contains 16 residues. The J gene is TRBJ2-3, the V gene TRBV12-3 or TRBV12-4; 8 bases are shared with TRBD1. The sample consisted of blood. The receptor's source is a human donor in good health. CDR3 sequence (DNA): TGTGCCAACTCAAAGAGGGCCGGACAGGGAGGTTTGACGCAGTATTTT. Translated: CANSKRAGQGGLTQYF.